The 9 T cell receptor gamma chains below all came from one sample that was sequenced in a study of gamma-delta T cells after stem cell transplantation. TCRdb re-processed the RT-PCR reads via CATT. This table holds some 1,300 gamma-chain clones, around 3.2% found once. Sequencing was carried out using gamma-delta T cells. These receptor sequences come from a human donor. It is not recorded whose cells these are; they may come from a transplant donor.

Concerning this clone itself: TCRdb attributes to this sequence the protein of a much larger clone, which differs from the DNA translation at residue 5; a read error is likely, and the protein displayed is translated from the DNA. The rearrangement joins TRGV9 to TRGJP. This CDR3 has 15 amino acids. J gave up 7 bases and V 5 bases, and 5 bases lay outside the gene matches. Germline V gene data show CDR1 as GITISATS and CDR2 as ISYDGTV (reference sequence). CDR3: CALWAMELGKKIKVF. CDR3 coding DNA: TGTGCCTTGTGGGCGATGGAGTTGGGCAAAAAAATCAAGGTATTT.

Note on this clone: TCRdb lists the protein of a much larger clone for this DNA, which differs at residue 6, so this is likely a read error; the protein given here is translated from the DNA itself. V is TRGV9 and J is TRGJ1 or TRGJ2. Germline V CDR1 and CDR2: GITISATS, ISYDGTV (reference sequence). V dropped 2 bases and J dropped 0; count of bases not matched to a gene: 10. The CDR3 covers 16 residues. CDR3 in DNA: TGTGCCTTGTGGGAGGCGAACCCCGGGAATTATTATAAGAAACTCTTT. Translated: CALWEANPGNYYKKLF.

By share of the sample, this clone is medium-sized. The J gene is TRGJ1 or TRGJ2, the V gene TRGV3. Germline CDR1 and CDR2: VTNTFY and YDVSTARD (reference sequence). Losses at the gene ends were 3 bases for V and 0 bases for J; bases not matched to a gene: 2. This CDR3 spans 13 amino acids. CDR3 in amino acids: CATWDLNYYKKLF. DNA for the CDR3: TGTGCCACCTGGGACCTGAATTATTATAAGAAACTCTTT.

This clone was seen only a few times. The mismatch at residue 5 between this DNA's translation and the TCRdb protein of a much larger clone likely reflects a read error; the protein shown is translated from the DNA. The chain couples TRGV9 to TRGJP. The CDR3 length is 16 residues. Germline CDR1 is GITISATS and CDR2 is ISYDGTV (reference sequence). CDR3: CALWVVLELGKKIKVF. The DNA of the CDR3 is TGTGCCTTGTGGGTGGTGCTGGAGTTGGGCAAAAAAATCAAGGTATTT.

As concerns this clone: The TCRdb protein, from a much larger clone, departs from this DNA's translation at residue 5, likely by read error; the protein shown derives from the DNA. The chain joins TRGV3 to TRGJ1 or TRGJ2. The germline CDR1 and CDR2 sequences are VTNTFY and YDVSTARD (reference sequence). V lost 5 bases to trimming and J lost 11 bases; unmatched junction nucleotides: 6. The CDR3 is made up of 10 amino acids. The CDR3: CATWGEEKLF. CDR3 sequence (DNA): TGTGCCACCTGGGGCGAGGAGAAACTCTTT.

This clone is classed as medium-sized. The chain recombines TRGV8 with TRGJ1 or TRGJ2. This CDR3 is 9 amino acids long. V gave up 9 bases and J gave up 10 bases; unmatched junction bases: 6. The germline CDR1 and CDR2 sequences are VENAVY and YDSYNSRV. The CDR3 DNA sequence: TGTGCCACCCCCTTAAAGAAACTCTTT. Amino acid sequence: CATPLKKLF.

As to this clone: This sample includes further DNA sequences coding for the same CDR3. This chain links TRGV9 with TRGJP. From germline, CDR1 is GITISATS and CDR2 ISYDGTV (reference sequence). The CDR3 length is 17 residues. The V gene end was trimmed by 0 bases and the J gene end by 7 bases; junction bases not matched to a gene: 6. The CDR3 spells CALWEVRLELGKKIKVF. CDR3 sequence (DNA): TGTGCCTTGTGGGAGGTGAGATTGGAGTTGGGCAAAAAAATCAAGGTATTT.

By share, this clone ranks as medium-sized. A far more abundant clone sits one base away, making this likely a read error. Other DNA sequences in the same sample also yield this CDR3. CDR3 nucleotides: TGTGCCTTGTGGGAGGATCAAGAGTTGGGCAAAAAAATCAAGGTATTT. It is translated as CALWEDQELGKKIKVF. The chain combines TRGV9 with TRGJP. The trim removed 2 bases at V and 4 bases at J, leaving 2 bases unmatched. Germline V gives CDR1 GITISATS, CDR2 ISYDGTV (reference sequence). The length of the CDR3 is 16 residues.

Comment on this clone: TCRdb assigns this DNA the protein of a much larger clone, which departs from its translation at residue 5; this likely reflects a read error, and the protein shown comes from translating the DNA. The CDR3 nucleotides read TGTGCCTTGTGGAAGGTGCGAATGGGCAAAAAAATCAAGGTATTT. Translating it yields CALWKVRMGKKIKVF. The rearrangement uses TRGV9 and TRGJP. This CDR3 is built from 15 residues. Per germline, CDR1 GITISATS and CDR2 ISYDGTV (reference sequence).